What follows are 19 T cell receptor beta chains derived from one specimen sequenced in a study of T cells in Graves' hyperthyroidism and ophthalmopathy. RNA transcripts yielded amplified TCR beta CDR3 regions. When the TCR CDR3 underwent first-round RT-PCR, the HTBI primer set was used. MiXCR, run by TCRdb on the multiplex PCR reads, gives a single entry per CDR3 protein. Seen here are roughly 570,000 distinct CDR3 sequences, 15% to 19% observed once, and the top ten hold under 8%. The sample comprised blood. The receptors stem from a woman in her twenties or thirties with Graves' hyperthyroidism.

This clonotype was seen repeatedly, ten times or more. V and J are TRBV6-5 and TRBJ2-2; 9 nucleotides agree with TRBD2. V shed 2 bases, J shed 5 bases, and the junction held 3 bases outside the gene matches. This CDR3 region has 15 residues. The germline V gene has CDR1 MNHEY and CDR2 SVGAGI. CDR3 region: CASSYPAGGTGELFF. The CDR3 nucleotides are TGTGCCAGCAGTTACCCAGCGGGAGGTACCGGGGAGCTGTTTTTT.

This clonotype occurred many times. The CDR3 bases are TGTGCCATCAGTGATCCCGGGAAGAACACTGAAGCTTTCTTT. It encodes CAISDPGKNTEAFF. This chain connects TRBV10-3 to TRBJ1-1; no reliable D call. The CDR3 is 14 amino acids. Germline CDR1 ENHRY, CDR2 SYGVKD. Trimming shortened V by 3 bases and J by 1 base, and 9 bases separated the two germline ends.

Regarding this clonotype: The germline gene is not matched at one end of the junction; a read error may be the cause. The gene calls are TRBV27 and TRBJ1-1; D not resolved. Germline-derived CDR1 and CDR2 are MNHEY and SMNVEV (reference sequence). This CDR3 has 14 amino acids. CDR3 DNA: TGTGCCAGCAGTTTAGACCCACAGTACACTGAGGCTTTCTTT. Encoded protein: CASSLDPQYTEAFF.

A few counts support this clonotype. CDR3 amino acids: CASSEWGPEYEQYF. CDR3 bases: TGTGCCAGCAGTGAATGGGGGCCAGAGTACGAGCAGTACTTC. This chain links TRBV25-1 with TRBJ2-7; a weak D match, TRBD1 (6 bases). In germline, CDR1 is MGHDK, CDR2 SYGVNS. Deletions cut 1 base from V and 4 bases from J, with 11 bases between. The CDR3 extends over 14 amino acids.

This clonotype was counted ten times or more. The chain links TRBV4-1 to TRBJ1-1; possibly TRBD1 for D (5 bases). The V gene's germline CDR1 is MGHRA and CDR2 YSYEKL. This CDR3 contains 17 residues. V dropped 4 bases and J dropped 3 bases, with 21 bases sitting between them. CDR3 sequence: CASSRSISVGDDTEAFF. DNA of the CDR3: TGCGCCAGCAGCCGATCAATCTCAGTAGGGGACGACACTGAAGCTTTCTTT.

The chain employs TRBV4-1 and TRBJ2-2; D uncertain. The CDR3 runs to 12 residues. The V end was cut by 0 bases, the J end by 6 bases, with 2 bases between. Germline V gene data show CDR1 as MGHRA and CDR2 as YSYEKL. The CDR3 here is CASSQDAGELFF. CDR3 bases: TGCGCCAGCAGCCAAGATGCCGGGGAGCTGTTTTTT.

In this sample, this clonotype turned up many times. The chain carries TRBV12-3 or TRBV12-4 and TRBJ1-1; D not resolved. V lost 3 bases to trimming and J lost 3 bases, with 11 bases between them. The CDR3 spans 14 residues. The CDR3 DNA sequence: TGTGCCAGCAGTTTCGGGCAGCGGGACACTGAAGCTTTCTTT. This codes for CASSFGQRDTEAFF.

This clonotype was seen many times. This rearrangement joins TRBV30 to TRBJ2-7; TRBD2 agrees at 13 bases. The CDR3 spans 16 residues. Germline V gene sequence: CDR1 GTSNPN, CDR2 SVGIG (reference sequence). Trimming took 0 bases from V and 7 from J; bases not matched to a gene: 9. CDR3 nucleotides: TGTGCCTGGAGTGTAAATGGACTAGCGGGAGAAGCTGAGCAGTACTTC. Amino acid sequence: CAWSVNGLAGEAEQYF.

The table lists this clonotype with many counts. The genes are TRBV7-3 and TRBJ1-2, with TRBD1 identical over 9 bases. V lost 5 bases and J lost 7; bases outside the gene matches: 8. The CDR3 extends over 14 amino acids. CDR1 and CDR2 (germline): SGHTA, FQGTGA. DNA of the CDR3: TGTGCCAGCAGCACCTGGGACAGGGCCGTTGGCTACACCTTC. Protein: CASSTWDRAVGYTF.

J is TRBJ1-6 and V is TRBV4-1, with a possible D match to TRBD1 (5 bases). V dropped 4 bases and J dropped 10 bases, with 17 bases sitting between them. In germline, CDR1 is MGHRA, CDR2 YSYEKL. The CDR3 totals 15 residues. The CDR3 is CASSRDLWDSSPLHF. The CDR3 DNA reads TGCGCCAGCAGCCGGGACCTTTGGGATTCCTCACCCCTCCACTTT.

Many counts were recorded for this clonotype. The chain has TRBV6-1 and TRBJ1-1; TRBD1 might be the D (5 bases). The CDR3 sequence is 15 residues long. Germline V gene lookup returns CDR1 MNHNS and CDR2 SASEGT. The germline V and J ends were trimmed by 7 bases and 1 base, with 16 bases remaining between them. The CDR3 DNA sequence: TGTGCCAGCACCCCACCCGGCAGGGAGAACACTGAAGCTTTCTTT. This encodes CASTPPGRENTEAFF.

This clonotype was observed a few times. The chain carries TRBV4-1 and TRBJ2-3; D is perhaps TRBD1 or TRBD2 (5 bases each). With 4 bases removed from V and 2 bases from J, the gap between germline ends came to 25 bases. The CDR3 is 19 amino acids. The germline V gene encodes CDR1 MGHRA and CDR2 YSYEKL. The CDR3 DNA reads TGCGCCAGCAGCCCCTCCGCCTGGGACCTGAGGAAACTCACAGATACGCAGTATTTT. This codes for CASSPSAWDLRKLTDTQYF.

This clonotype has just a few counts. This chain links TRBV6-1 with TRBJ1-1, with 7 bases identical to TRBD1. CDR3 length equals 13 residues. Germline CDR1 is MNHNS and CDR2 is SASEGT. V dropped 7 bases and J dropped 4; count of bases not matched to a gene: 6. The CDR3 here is CASTPSGGTEAFF. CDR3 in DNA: TGTGCCAGCACCCCATCAGGGGGCACTGAAGCTTTCTTT.

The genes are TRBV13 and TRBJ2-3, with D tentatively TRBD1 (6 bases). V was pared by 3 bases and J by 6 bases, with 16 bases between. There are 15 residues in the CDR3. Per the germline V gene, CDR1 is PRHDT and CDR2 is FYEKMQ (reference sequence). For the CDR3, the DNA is TGTGCCAGCAGCTTTATGGGGACAAACTCGGATACGCAGTATTTT. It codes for CASSFMGTNSDTQYF.

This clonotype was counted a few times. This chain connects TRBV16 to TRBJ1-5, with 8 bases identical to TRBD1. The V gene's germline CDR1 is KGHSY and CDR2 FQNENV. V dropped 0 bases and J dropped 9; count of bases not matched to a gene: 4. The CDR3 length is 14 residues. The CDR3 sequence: CASSQSYQGAPQHF. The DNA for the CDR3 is TGTGCCAGCAGCCAATCTTATCAGGGGGCGCCCCAGCATTTT.

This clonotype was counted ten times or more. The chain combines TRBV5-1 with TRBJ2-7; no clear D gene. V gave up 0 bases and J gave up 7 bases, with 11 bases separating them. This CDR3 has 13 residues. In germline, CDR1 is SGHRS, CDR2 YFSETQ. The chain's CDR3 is CASSLGAVGEQYF. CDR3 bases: TGCGCCAGCAGCTTGGGGGCAGTGGGTGAGCAGTACTTC. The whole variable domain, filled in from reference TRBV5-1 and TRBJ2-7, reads KAGVTQTPRYLIKTRGQQVTLSCSPISGHRSVSWYQQTPGQGLQFLFEYFSETQRNKGNFPGRFSGRQFSNSRSEMNVSTLELGDSALYLCASSLGAVGEQYFGPGTRLTVT.

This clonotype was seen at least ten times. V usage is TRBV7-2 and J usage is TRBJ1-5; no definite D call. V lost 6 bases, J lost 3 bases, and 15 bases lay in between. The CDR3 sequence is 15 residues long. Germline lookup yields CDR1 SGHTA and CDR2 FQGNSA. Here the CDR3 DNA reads TGTGCCAGCAGTACTTTTGGCGGACCCAATCAGCCCCAGCATTTT. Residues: CASSTFGGPNQPQHF.

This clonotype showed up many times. CDR3 sequence: CASRRGEYNSPLHF. CDR3 nucleotides: TGCGCCAGCAGGAGGGGCGAGTATAATTCACCCCTCCACTTT. This chain connects TRBV5-1 to TRBJ1-6, with D perhaps TRBD1 (5 bases). The CDR3 extends over 14 amino acids. V was trimmed by 5 bases and J by 4 bases, leaving 10 bases between them. From germline, CDR1 is SGHRS and CDR2 YFSETQ.

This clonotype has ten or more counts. The CDR3 is CASTRGGSSYEQYF. The CDR3 DNA reads TGCGCCAGCACCCGAGGAGGGAGCTCCTACGAGCAGTACTTC. This chain joins TRBV5-1 and TRBJ2-7; weak D call: TRBD2 (6 bases). The CDR3 is made up of 14 amino acids. V was pared by 6 bases and J by 0 bases, with 13 bases between. In germline, CDR1 is SGHRS, CDR2 YFSETQ.